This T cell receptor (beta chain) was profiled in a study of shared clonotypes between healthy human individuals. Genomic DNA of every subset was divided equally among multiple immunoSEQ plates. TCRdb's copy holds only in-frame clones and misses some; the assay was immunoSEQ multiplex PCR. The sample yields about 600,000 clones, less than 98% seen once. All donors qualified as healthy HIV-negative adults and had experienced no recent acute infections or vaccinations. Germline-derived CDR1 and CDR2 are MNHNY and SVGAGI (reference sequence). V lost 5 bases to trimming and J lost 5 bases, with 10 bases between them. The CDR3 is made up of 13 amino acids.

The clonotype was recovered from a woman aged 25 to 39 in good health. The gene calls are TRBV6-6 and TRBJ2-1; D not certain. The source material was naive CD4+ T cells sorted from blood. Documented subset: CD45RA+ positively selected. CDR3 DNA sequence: TGTGCCAGCAGTCGAAGGTACGACAATGAGCAGTTCTTC. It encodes CASSRRYDNEQFF.